Detailed here is one TCR beta chain. The target antigen is unknown. This entry belongs to a study of T-cell reconstitution after alpha-beta-depleted transplantation in children. General study points: Diversity and T-cell counts at one year after transplant derived mostly from new T cells.

The V end was cut by 1 base, the J end by 2 bases, with 25 bases between. The CDR3 consists of 20 residues. Per the germline V gene, CDR1 is MNHEY and CDR2 is SVGEGT. Molecular barcoding with unique molecular identifiers was used for the TCRbeta library. TCRdb recomputed calls from the PCR reads with MiXCR, one row per CDR3 protein. The table shows about 110,000 distinct CDR3 sequences, with roughly 6.1% occurring only once. The sequence derives from a male patient between 2 and 10 years old who had a stem cell transplant for acute lymphoblastic leukemia, so the T cells may come from the graft donor. The V and J genes are TRBV6-2 or TRBV6-3 and TRBJ2-3; D assignment may be TRBD1 or TRBD2 (6 bases each). Sequenced here: PBMCs, mostly from graft donor cells, sampled 360 days after TCRalphabeta/CD19-depleted stem cell transplant. The CDR3 nucleotides are TGTGCCAGCAGTTACTGGGGGGATGGCCAAGGAGAGGGGGACACAGATACGCAGTATTTT. Translated, it gives CASSYWGDGQGEGDTDTQYF.